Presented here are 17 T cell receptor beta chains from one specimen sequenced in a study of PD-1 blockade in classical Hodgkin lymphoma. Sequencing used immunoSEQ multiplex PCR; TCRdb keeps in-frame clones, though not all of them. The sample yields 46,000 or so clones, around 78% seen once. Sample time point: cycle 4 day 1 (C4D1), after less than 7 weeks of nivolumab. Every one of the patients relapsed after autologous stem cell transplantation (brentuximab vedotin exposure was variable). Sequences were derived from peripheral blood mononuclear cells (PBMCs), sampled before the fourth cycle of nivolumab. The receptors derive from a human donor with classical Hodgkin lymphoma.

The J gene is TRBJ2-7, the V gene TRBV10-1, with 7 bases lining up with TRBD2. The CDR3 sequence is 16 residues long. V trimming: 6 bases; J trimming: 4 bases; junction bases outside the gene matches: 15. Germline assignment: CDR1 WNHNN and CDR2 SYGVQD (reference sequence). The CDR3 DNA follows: TGCGCCAGCAGGGGACTACCGAGTCAGGTCATATACGAGCAGTACTTC. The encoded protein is CASRGLPSQVIYEQYF.

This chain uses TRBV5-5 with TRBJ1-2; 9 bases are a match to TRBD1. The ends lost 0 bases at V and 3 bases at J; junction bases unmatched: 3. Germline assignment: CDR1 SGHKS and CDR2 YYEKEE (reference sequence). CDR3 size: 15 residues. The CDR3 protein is CASSLETGGDYGYTF. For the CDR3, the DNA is TGTGCCAGCAGCTTGGAAACAGGGGGCGACTATGGCTACACCTTC.

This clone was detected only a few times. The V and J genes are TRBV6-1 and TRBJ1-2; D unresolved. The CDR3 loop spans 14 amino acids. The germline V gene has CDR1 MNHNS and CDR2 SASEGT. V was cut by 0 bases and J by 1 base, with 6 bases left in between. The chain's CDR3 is CASSEAGGNYGYTF. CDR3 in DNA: TGTGCCAGCAGTGAAGCGGGCGGTAACTATGGCTACACCTTC.

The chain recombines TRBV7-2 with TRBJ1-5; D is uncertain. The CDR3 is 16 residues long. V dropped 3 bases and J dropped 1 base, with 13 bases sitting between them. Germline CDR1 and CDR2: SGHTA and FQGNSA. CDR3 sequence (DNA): TGTGCCAGCAGCTTGAACGGGCGTGCAAGCAATCAGCCCCAGCATTTT. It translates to CASSLNGRASNQPQHF.

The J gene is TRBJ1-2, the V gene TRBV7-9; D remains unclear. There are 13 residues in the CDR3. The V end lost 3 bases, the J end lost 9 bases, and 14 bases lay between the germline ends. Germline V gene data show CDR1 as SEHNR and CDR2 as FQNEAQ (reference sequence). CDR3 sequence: CASSFSATGRYTF. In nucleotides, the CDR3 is TGTGCCAGCAGCTTCTCCGCTACGGGTCGCTACACCTTC. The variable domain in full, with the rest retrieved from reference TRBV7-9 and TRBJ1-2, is DTGVSQNPRHKITKRGQNVTFRCDPISEHNRLYWYRQTLGQGPEFLTYFQNEAQLEKSRLLSDRFSAERPKGSFSTLEIQRTEQGDSAMYLCASSFSATGRYTFGSGTRLTVV.

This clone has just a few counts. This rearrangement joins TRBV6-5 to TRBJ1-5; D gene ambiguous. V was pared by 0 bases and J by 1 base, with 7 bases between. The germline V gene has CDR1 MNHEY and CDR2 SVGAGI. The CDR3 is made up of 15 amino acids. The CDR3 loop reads CASSYSVGSNQPQHF. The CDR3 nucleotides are TGTGCCAGCAGTTACTCCGTGGGCAGCAATCAGCCCCAGCATTTT.

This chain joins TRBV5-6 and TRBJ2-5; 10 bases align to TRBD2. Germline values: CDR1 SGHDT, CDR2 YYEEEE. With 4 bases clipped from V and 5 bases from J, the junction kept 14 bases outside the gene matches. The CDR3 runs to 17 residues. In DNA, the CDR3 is TGTGCCAGCAGCCCGGGGGTCCCTAGCGGGGGCAGGGAGACCCAGTACTTC. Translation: CASSPGVPSGGRETQYF.

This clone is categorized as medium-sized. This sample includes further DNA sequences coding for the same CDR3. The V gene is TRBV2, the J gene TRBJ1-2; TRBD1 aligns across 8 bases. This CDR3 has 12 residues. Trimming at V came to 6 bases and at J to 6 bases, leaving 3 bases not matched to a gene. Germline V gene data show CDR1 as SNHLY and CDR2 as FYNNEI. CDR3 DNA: TGTGCCAGCAGCGGACAGGGAGATGGCTACACCTTC. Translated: CASSGQGDGYTF.

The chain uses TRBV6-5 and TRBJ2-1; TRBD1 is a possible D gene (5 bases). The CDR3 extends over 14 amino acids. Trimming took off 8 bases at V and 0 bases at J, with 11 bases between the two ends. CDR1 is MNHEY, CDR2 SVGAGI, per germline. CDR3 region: CASGARSSYNEQFF. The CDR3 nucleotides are TGTGCCAGCGGGGCGAGGAGCTCCTACAATGAGCAGTTCTTC.

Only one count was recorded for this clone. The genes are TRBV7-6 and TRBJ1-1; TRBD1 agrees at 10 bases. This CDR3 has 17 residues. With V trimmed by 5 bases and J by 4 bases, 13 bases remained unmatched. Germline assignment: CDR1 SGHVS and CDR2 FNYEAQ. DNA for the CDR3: TGTGCCAGCAGCGCATGGGGGACAGGGGAAGGGCGCACTGAAGCTTTCTTT. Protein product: CASSAWGTGEGRTEAFF. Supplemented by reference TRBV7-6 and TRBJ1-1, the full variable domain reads GAGVSQSPRYKVTKRGQDVALRCDPISGHVSLYWYRQALGQGPEFLTYFNYEAQQDKSGLPNDRFSAERPEGSISTLTIQRTEQRDSAMYRCASSAWGTGEGRTEAFFGQGTRLTVV.

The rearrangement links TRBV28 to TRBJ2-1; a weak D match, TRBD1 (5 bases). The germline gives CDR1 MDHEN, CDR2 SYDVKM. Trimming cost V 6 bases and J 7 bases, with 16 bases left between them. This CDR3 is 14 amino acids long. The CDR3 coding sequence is TGTGCCAGCAGCCTCCGGGTAGGGGTGAATGAGCAGTTCTTC. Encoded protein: CASSLRVGVNEQFF.

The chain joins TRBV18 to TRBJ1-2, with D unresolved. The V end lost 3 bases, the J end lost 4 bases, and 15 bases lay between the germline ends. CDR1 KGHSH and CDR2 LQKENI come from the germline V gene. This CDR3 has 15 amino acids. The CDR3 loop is CASSPGAATIYGYTF. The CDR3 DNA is TGTGCCAGCTCACCGGGTGCAGCCACCATCTATGGCTACACCTTC.

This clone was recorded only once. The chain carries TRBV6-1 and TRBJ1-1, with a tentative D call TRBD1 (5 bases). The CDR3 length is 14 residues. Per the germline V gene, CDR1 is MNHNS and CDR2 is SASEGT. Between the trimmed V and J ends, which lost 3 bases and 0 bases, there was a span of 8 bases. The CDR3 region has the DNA TGTGCCAGCAGTGAGCCGGGACTGAACACTGAAGCTTTCTTT. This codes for CASSEPGLNTEAFF.

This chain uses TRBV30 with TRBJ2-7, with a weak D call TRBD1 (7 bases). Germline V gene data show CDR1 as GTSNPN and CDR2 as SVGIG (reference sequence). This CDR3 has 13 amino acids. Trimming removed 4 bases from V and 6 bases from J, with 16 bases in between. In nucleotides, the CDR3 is TGTGCCTGGAACCGGGGGACAGAGGGCGAGCAGTACTTC. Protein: CAWNRGTEGEQYF.

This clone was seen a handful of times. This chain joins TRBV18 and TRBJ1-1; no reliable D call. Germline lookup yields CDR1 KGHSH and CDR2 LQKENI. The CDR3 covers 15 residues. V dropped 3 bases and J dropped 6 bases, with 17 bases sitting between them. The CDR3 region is CASSPSGFGRAEAFF. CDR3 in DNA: TGTGCCAGCTCACCGAGTGGATTTGGTAGGGCTGAAGCTTTCTTT.

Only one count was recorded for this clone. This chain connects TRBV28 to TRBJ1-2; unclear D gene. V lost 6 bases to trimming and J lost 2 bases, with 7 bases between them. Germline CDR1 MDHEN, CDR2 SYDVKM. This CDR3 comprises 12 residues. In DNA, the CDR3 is TGTGCCAGCAGCCAGCAAAACTATGGCTACACCTTC. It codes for CASSQQNYGYTF.

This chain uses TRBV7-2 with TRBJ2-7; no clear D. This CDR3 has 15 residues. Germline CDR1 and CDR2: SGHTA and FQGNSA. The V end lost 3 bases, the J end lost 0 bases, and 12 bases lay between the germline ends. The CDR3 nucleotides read TGTGCCAGCAGCTTTTCCGGGCCTACCTCCTACGAGCAGTACTTC. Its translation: CASSFSGPTSYEQYF. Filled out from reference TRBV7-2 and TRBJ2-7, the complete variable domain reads GAGVSQSPSNKVTEKGKDVELRCDPISGHTALYWYRQSLGQGLEFLIYFQGNSAPDKSGLPSDRFSAERTGGSVSTLTIQRTQQEDSAVYLCASSFSGPTSYEQYFGPGTRLTVT.